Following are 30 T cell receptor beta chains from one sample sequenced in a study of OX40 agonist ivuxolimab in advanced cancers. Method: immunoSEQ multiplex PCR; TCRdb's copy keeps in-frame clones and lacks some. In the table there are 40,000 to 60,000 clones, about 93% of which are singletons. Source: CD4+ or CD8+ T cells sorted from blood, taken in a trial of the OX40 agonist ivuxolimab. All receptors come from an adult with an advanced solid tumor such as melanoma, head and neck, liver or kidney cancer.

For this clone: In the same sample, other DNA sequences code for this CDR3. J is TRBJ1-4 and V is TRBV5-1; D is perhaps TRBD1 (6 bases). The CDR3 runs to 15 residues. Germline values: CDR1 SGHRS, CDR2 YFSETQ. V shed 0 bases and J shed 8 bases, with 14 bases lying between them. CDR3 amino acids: CASSLEGGLGEKLFF. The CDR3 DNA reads TGCGCCAGCAGCTTGGAAGGGGGTCTTGGGGAAAAACTGTTTTTT.

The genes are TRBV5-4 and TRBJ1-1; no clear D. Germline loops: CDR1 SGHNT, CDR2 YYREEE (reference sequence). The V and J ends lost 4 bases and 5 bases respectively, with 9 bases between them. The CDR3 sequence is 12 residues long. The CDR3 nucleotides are TGTGCCAGCAGCCCCGGTGGGACTGAAGCTTTCTTT. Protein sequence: CASSPGGTEAFF. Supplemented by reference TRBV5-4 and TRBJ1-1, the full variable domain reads ETGVTQSPTHLIKTRGQQVTLRCSSQSGHNTVSWYQQALGQGPQFIFQYYREEENGRGNFPPRFSGLQFPNYSSELNVNALELDDSALYLCASSPGGTEAFFGQGTRLTVV.

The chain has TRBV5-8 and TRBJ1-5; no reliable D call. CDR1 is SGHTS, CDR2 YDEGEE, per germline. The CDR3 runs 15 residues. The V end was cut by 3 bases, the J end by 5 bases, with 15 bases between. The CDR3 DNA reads TGTGCCAGCAGCTATTATTATGACTCGGATCAGCCCCAGCATTTT. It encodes CASSYYYDSDQPQHF.

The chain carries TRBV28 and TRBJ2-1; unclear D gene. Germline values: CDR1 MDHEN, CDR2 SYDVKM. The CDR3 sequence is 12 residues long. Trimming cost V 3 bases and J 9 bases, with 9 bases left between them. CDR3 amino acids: CASSFQFSEQFF. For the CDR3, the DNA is TGTGCCAGCAGTTTCCAGTTTAGTGAGCAGTTCTTC. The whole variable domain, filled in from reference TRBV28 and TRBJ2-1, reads DVKVTQSSRYLVKRTGEKVFLECVQDMDHENMFWYRQDPGLGLRLIYFSYDVKMKEKGDIPEGYSVSREKKERFSLILESASTNQTSMYLCASSFQFSEQFFGPGTRLTVL.

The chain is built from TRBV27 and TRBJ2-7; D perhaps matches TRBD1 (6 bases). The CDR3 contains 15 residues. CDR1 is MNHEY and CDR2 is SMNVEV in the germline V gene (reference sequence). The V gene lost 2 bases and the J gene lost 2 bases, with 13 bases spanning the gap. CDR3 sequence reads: CASSLLAGQPYEQYF. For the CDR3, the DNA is TGTGCCAGCAGTTTACTCGCAGGACAGCCCTACGAGCAGTACTTC.

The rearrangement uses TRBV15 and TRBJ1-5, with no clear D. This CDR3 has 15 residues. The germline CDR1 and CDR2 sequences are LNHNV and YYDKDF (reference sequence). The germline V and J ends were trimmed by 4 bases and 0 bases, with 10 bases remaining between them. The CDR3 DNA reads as TGTGCCACCAGCATGGACGGGTATAGCAATCAGCCCCAGCATTTT. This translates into CATSMDGYSNQPQHF.

The DNA of the CDR3 is TGTGCCAGCCTAGGGGGGTGGAGGCCTGACTTAAATGAGCAGTTCTTC. It specifies CASLGGWRPDLNEQFF. V usage is TRBV18 and J usage is TRBJ2-1; either TRBD1 or TRBD2 may fit D (6 bases each). The V end lost 8 bases, the J end lost 7 bases, and 24 bases lay between the germline ends. The germline CDR1 and CDR2 sequences are KGHSH and LQKENI. CDR3 size: 16 residues.

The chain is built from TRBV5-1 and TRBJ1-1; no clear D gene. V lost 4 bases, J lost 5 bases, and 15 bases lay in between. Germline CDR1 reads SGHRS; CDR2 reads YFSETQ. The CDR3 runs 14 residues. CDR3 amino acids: CASSHGRGGTEAFF. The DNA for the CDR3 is TGCGCCAGCAGCCATGGGCGGGGTGGAACTGAAGCTTTCTTT.

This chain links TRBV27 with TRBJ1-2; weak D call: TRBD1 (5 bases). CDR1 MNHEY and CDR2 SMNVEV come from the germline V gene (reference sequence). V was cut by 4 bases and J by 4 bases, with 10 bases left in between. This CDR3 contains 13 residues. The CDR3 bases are TGTGCCAGCAGTTCCGGGACTTCCTATGGCTACACCTTC. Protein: CASSSGTSYGYTF.

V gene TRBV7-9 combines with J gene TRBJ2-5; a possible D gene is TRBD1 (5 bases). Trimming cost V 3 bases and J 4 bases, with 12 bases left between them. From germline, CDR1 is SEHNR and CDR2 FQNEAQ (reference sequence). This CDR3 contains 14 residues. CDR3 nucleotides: TGTGCCAGCAGCTTGATCCGTCAGGGAGAGACCCAGTACTTC. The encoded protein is CASSLIRQGETQYF.

CDR3 DNA: TGTGCCAGCAGTGCATTAGACAGGGAGGGAAAAAACATTCAGTACTTC. This translates into CASSALDREGKNIQYF. V and J are TRBV6-1 and TRBJ2-4; tentatively, D is TRBD1 or TRBD2 (7 bases each). Germline assignment: CDR1 MNHNS and CDR2 SASEGT. Trimming removed 4 bases from V and 4 bases from J, with 17 bases in between. The CDR3 loop spans 16 amino acids.

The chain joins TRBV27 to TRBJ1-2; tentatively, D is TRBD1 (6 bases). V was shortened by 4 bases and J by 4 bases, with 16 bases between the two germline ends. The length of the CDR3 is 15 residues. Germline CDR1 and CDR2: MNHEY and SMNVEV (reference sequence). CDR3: CASSSSGTPLYGYTF. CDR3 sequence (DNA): TGTGCCAGCAGTTCCAGTGGGACACCCCTCTATGGCTACACCTTC.

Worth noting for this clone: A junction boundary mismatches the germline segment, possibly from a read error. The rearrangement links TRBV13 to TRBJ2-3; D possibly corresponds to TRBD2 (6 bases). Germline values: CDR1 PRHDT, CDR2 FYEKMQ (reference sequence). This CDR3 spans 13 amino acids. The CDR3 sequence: CASSLGRPGVGVF. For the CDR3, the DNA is TGTGCCAGCAGCTTAGGCCGCCCGGGAGTAGGGGTTTTT.

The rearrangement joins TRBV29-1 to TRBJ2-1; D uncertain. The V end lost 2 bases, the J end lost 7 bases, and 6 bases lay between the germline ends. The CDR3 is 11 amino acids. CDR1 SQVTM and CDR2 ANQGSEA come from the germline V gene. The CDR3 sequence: CSVEILNEQFF. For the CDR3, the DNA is TGCAGCGTTGAAATCCTAAATGAGCAGTTCTTC.

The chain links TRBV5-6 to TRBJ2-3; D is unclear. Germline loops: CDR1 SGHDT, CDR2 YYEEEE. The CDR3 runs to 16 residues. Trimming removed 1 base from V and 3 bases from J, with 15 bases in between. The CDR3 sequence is CASSLSVIVGTDTQYF. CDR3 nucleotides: TGTGCCAGCAGCTTGAGTGTCATAGTGGGTACAGATACGCAGTATTTT.

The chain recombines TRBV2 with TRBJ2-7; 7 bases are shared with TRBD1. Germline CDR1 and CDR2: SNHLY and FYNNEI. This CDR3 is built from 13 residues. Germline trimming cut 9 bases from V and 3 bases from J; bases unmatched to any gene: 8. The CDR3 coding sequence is TGTGCCAGTGGACAGGAGACAAACTACGAGCAGTACGTC. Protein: CASGQETNYEQYV.

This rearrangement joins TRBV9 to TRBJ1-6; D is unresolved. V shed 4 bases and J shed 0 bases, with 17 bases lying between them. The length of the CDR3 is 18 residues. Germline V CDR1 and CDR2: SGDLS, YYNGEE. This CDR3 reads CASSPSPEESSYNSPLHF. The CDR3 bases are TGTGCCAGCAGCCCCAGCCCAGAGGAGAGCTCCTATAATTCACCCCTCCACTTT.

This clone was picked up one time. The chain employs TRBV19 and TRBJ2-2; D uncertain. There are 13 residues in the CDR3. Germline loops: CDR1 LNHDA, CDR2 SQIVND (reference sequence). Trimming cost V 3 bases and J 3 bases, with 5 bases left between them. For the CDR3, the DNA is TGTGCCAGTAGTATTATAGACACCGGGGAGCTGTTTTTT. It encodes CASSIIDTGELFF.

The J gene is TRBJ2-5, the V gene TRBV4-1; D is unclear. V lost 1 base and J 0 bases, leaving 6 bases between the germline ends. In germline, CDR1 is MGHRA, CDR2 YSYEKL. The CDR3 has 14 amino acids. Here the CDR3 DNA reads TGCGCCAGCAGCCAAGTCCTCTACCAAGAGACCCAGTACTTC. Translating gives CASSQVLYQETQYF.

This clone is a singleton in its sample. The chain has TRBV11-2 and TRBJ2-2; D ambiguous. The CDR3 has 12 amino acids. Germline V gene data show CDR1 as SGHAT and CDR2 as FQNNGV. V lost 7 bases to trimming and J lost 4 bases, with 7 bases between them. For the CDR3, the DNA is TGTGCCAGCATCCCCTCCACCGGGGAGCTGTTTTTT. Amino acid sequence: CASIPSTGELFF.

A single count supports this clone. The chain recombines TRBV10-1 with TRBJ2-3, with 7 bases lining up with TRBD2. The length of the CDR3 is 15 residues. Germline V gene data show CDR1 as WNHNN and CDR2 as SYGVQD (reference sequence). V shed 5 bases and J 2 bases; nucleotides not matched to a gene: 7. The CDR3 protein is CASSPGTTDTDTQYF. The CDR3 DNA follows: TGCGCCAGCAGTCCCGGGACTACAGACACAGATACGCAGTATTTT.

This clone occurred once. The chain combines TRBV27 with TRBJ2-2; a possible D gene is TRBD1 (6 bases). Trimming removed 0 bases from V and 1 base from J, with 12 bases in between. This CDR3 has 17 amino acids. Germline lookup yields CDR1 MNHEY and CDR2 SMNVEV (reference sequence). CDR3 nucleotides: TGTGCCAGCAGTTTATCGATCCGGGACAAGAACACCGGGGAGCTGTTTTTT. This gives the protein CASSLSIRDKNTGELFF.

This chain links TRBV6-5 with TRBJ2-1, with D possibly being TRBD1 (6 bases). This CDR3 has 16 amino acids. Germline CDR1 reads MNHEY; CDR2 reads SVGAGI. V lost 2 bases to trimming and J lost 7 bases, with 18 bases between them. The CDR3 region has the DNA TGTGCCAGCAGTTACGGAACAGGGATAGGGGGAAATGAGCAGTTCTTC. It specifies CASSYGTGIGGNEQFF.

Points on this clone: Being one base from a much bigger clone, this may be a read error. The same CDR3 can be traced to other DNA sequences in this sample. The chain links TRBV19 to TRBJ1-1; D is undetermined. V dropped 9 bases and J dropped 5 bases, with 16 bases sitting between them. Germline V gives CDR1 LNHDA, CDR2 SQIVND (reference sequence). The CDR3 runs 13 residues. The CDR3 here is CASGSSVGTEAFF. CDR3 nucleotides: TGTGCCAGCGGATCATCCGTCGGTACTGAAGCTTTCTTT.

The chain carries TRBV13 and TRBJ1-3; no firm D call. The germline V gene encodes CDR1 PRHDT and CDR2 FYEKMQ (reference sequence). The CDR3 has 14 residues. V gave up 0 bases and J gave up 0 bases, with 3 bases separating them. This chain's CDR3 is CASSLGDSGNTIYF. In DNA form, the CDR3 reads TGTGCCAGCAGCTTAGGGGACTCTGGAAACACCATATATTTT. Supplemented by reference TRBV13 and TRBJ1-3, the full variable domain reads AAGVIQSPRHLIKEKRETATLKCYPIPRHDTVYWYQQGPGQDPQFLISFYEKMQSDKGSIPDRFSAQQFSDYHSELNMSSLELGDSALYFCASSLGDSGNTIYFGEGSWLTVV.

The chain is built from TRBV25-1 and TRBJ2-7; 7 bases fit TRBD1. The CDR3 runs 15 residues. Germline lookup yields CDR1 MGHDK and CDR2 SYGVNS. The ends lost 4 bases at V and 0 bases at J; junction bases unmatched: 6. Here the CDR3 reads CASSADRNGSYEQYF. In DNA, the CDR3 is TGTGCCAGCAGTGCGGACAGGAACGGCTCCTACGAGCAGTACTTC.

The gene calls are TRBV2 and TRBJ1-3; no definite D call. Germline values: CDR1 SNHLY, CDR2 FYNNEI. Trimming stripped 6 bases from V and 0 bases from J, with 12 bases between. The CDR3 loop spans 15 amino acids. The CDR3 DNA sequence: TGTGCCAGCAGCCCCGACGGTACCTCTGGAAACACCATATATTTT. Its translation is CASSPDGTSGNTIYF.

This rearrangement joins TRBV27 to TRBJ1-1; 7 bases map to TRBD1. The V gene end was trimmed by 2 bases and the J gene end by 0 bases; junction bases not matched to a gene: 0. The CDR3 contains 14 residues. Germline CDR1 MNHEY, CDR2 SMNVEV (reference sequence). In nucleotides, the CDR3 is TGTGCCAGCAGTTTAGACAGGGTGAACACTGAAGCTTTCTTT. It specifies CASSLDRVNTEAFF.

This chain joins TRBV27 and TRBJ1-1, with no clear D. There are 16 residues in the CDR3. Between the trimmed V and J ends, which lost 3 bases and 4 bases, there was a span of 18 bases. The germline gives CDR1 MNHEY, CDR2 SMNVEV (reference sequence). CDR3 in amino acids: CASSFYFAVPSTEAFF. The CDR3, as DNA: TGTGCCAGCAGTTTCTATTTTGCAGTCCCAAGCACTGAAGCTTTCTTT.

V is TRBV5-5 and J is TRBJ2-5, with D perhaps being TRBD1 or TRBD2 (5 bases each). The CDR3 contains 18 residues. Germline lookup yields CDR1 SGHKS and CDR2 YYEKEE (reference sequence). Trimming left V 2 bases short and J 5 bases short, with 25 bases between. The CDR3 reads CASSFYTSGRGAGETQYF. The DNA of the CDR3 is TGTGCCAGCAGCTTTTATACGTCGGGGCGAGGAGCCGGGGAGACCCAGTACTTC.